This T cell receptor (beta chain) was identified in a study of T cells in Graves' hyperthyroidism and ophthalmopathy. Investigators excluded patients with uncontrolled infection, other autoimmune disease, pregnancy or lactation. The PBMCs studied were ones that came from 10 ml fresh peripheral blood. Amplified TCR beta CDR3 regions came from RNA transcripts. During a first-round RT-PCR of the TCR CDR3, the HTBI primer set was used. MiXCR was run by TCRdb on the multiplex PCR reads, yielding one entry per CDR3 protein. The sample yields 750,000 to 900,000 distinct CDR3 sequences, 35% to 40% seen once. Whole-study results and caveats: Appearing also in blood were most of the thyroid clonotypes expanded above 0.001.

Germline values: CDR1 SGHDT, CDR2 YYEEEE. This CDR3 has 13 amino acids. The trim removed 0 bases at V and 7 bases at J, leaving 1 base unmatched. This clonotype was seen many times. Its target is not known. The sample consisted of blood. The TCR was taken from a man between 18 and 29 years old with Graves' hyperthyroidism. The V gene is TRBV5-6, the J gene TRBJ2-5; 9 positions agree with TRBD2. The CDR3 loop reads CASSLETSGTQYF. The CDR3 nucleotides read TGTGCCAGCAGCTTGGAGACTAGCGGGACCCAGTACTTC.